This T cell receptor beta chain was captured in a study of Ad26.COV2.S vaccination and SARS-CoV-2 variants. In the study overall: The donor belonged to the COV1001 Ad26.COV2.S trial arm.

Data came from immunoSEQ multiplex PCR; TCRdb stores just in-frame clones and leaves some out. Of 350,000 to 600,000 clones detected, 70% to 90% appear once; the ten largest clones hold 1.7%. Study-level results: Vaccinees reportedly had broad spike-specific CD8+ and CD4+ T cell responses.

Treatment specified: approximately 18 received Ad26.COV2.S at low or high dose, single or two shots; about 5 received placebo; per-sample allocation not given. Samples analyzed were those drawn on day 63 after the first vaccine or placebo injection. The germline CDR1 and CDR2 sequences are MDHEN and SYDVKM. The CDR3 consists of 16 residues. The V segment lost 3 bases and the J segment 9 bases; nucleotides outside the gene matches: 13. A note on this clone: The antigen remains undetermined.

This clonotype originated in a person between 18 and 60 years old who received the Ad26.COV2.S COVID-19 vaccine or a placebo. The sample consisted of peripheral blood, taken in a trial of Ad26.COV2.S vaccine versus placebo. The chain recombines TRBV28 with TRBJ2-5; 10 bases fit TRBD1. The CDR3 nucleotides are TGTGCCAGCAGTTTCCAGACAGGGGGCTATTCAGGGGCCCAGTACTTC. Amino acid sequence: CASSFQTGGYSGAQYF.